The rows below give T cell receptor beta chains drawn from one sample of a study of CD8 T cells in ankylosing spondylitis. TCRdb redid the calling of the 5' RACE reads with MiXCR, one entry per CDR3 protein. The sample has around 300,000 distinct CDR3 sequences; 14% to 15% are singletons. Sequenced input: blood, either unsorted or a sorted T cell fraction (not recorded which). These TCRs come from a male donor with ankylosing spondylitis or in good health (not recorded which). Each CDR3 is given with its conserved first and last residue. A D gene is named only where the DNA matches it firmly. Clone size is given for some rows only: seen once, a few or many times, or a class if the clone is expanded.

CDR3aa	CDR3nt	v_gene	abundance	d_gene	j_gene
CASKGTSTDTQYF	TGCGCCAGCAAAGGGACAAGCACAGATACGCAGTATTTT	TRBV5-1	.	.	TRBJ2-3
CASSLNSGETQYF	TGTGCCAGCAGCTTGAATAGCGGGGAGACCCAGTACTTC	TRBV7-9	.	TRBD2	TRBJ2-5
CSASMADSYEQYF	TGCAGTGCTAGTATGGCTGACTCTTACGAGCAGTACTTC	TRBV20-1	.	.	TRBJ2-7
CSVPGRGNSYEQYF	TGCAGTGTACCTGGGAGGGGTAATTCCTACGAGCAGTACTTC	TRBV20-1	few	TRBD2	TRBJ2-7
CASSVTAGTGELFF	TGTGCCAGTAGTGTAACAGCGGGGACCGGGGAGCTGTTTTTT	TRBV19	.	TRBD2	TRBJ2-2
CASREGGTGYEKLFF	TGTGCCAGCAGAGAAGGGGGGACCGGTTATGAAAAACTGTTTTTT	TRBV6-1	few	.	TRBJ1-4
CASSLALGAIGEAFF	TGTGCCAGCAGCTTAGCTCTGGGGGCGATAGGTGAAGCTTTCTTT	TRBV11-2	.	.	TRBJ1-1
CASSYEFNQPQHF	TGTGCCAGCAGTTACGAGTTCAATCAGCCCCAGCATTTT	TRBV6-5	.	.	TRBJ1-5
CAISPLGQGEGEAFF	TGTGCCATCAGCCCCCTGGGGCAGGGAGAGGGTGAAGCTTTCTTT	TRBV10-3	many	.	TRBJ1-1
CASTYHRGGTEAFF	TGTGCCAGCACTTACCACAGGGGGGGGACTGAAGCTTTCTTT	TRBV12-3/TRBV12-4	many	TRBD1	TRBJ1-1
CASSEEGLADNEQFF	TGTGCCAGCAGTGAAGAGGGACTAGCGGACAATGAGCAGTTCTTC	TRBV2	few	TRBD2	TRBJ2-1
CASSRSGGSTEQYF	TGTGCCAGCAGCCGTTCTGGCGGGAGTACCGAGCAGTACTTC	TRBV4-2	few	TRBD2	TRBJ2-7
CASSSRGQGGTEAFF	TGTGCCAGCAGCTCACGAGGACAGGGGGGGACTGAAGCTTTCTTT	TRBV5-6	few	TRBD1	TRBJ1-1
CSVAQGAGETQYF	TGCAGCGTTGCCCAGGGGGCCGGGGAGACCCAGTACTTC	TRBV29-1	.	TRBD1	TRBJ2-5
CATSRRNEKLFF	TGTGCCACCAGCCGGAGAAATGAAAAACTGTTTTTT	TRBV15	few	.	TRBJ1-4
CSVEVGTGGEGYTF	TGCAGCGTTGAAGTAGGGACAGGGGGAGAGGGCTACACCTTC	TRBV29-1	.	TRBD1	TRBJ1-2
CAWIRRGRDTEAFF	TGTGCCTGGATTAGAAGGGGCAGGGACACTGAAGCTTTCTTT	TRBV30	few	.	TRBJ1-1
CSASPGTAYNEQFF	TGCAGTGCTAGTCCTGGGACGGCCTACAATGAGCAGTTCTTC	TRBV20-1	few	.	TRBJ2-1
CSARGFLRASGYNEQFF	TGCAGTGCTAGGGGCTTTCTGCGGGCTAGCGGTTACAATGAGCAGTTCTTC	TRBV20-1	few	TRBD2	TRBJ2-1
CASSQEGQGASNEQFF	TGTGCCAGCAGCCAAGAAGGGCAGGGGGCCTCCAATGAGCAGTTCTTC	TRBV3-1	.	TRBD1	TRBJ2-1
CASSYSGVKRTSSYEQYF	TGTGCCAGCAGTTACTCCGGCGTTAAGCGGACTAGCTCCTACGAGCAGTACTTC	TRBV6-5	few	TRBD2	TRBJ2-7
CAGGDGSSYNEQFF	TGTGCTGGGGGGGACGGTAGCTCCTACAATGAGCAGTTCTTC	TRBV10-3	once	TRBD2	TRBJ2-1
CASSPLEQQFF	TGTGCCAGCAGCCCGCTGGAACAGCAGTTCTTC	TRBV7-2	.	.	TRBJ2-1
CASSQWIDGYTF	TGTGCCAGCAGCCAATGGATAGATGGCTACACCTTC	TRBV3-1	few	.	TRBJ1-2
CASSLATHTGELFF	TGCGCCAGCAGCCTAGCTACCCACACCGGGGAGCTGTTTTTT	TRBV5-1	.	.	TRBJ2-2
CSASLAGRLSYTF	TGCAGTGCTAGCCTTGCCGGGCGTCTAAGCTACACCTTC	TRBV20-1	few	.	TRBJ1-2
CSARVEGRVNTEAFF	TGCAGTGCTAGAGTCGAGGGTAGAGTGAACACTGAAGCTTTCTTT	TRBV20-1	few	.	TRBJ1-1
CASSVETSGGGNEQFF	TGTGCCAGCAGCGTAGAAACTAGCGGGGGGGGAAATGAGCAGTTCTTC	TRBV9	.	TRBD2	TRBJ2-1
CASSLYGGIGTEAFF	TGTGCCAGCAGCTTGTACGGGGGAATAGGCACTGAAGCTTTCTTT	TRBV5-6	many	.	TRBJ1-1
CASSQDWTSGRTQYF	TGTGCCAGCAGCCAAGATTGGACTAGCGGGAGGACGCAGTATTTT	TRBV4-2	.	TRBD2	TRBJ2-3
CASSWSGQGADTQYF	TGCGCCAGCAGCTGGAGTGGACAGGGGGCAGATACGCAGTATTTT	TRBV5-1	many	TRBD1	TRBJ2-3
CASSYSGTSGSYEQYF	TGTGCCAGCAGTTACTCTGGGACTAGCGGGAGCTACGAGCAGTACTTC	TRBV6-5	few	TRBD2	TRBJ2-7
CASSPTGTLPPGYTF	TGTGCCAGCAGTCCGACCGGGACGCTCCCCCCTGGCTACACCTTC	TRBV12-3/TRBV12-4	.	.	TRBJ1-2
CASSQRLAGARTQYF	TGTGCCAGCAGCCAGCGGCTAGCGGGGGCCCGTACGCAGTATTTT	TRBV7-2	few	TRBD2	TRBJ2-3
CASSLDLAGEGWGQFF	TGTGCCAGCAGCTTGGACTTAGCGGGGGAGGGGTGGGGGCAGTTCTTC	TRBV5-6	many	TRBD2	TRBJ2-1
CSAQGLAYYNEQFF	TGCAGTGCCCAAGGACTAGCATATTACAATGAGCAGTTCTTC	TRBV20-1	.	TRBD2	TRBJ2-1
CASSLDGTDLYEQYF	TGCGCCAGCAGCTTGGATGGGACAGATCTCTACGAGCAGTACTTC	TRBV5-1	.	TRBD1	TRBJ2-7
CSASTFYNEQFF	TGCAGTGCTAGTACCTTTTATAATGAGCAGTTCTTC	TRBV20-1	few	.	TRBJ2-1
CSVETLRRGRDEQFF	TGCAGCGTTGAGACCCTCAGACGCGGCCGGGATGAGCAGTTCTTC	TRBV29-1	few	.	TRBJ2-1
CASSQTLNTEAFF	TGTGCCAGCAGCCAGACGTTGAACACTGAAGCTTTCTTT	TRBV3-1	.	.	TRBJ1-1
CSARKVTGELFF	TGCAGTGCTAGAAAAGTGACCGGGGAGCTGTTTTTT	TRBV20-1	few	.	TRBJ2-2
CASSFLAGAYNEQFF	TGCGCCAGCAGCTTCCTAGCGGGTGCTTACAATGAGCAGTTCTTC	TRBV4-1	many	TRBD2	TRBJ2-1
CAHKRDRGVQPQHF	TGTGCCCACAAGAGGGACAGAGGTGTTCAGCCCCAGCATTTT	TRBV14	few	TRBD1	TRBJ1-5
CASSSGQGKGYEQYF	TGCGCCAGCAGCTCGGGACAGGGAAAGGGATACGAGCAGTACTTC	TRBV5-1	.	TRBD1	TRBJ2-7
CSAPRRGTLYEQYF	TGCAGTGCCCCCCGACGGGGGACACTTTACGAGCAGTACTTC	TRBV20-1	.	.	TRBJ2-7
CASSFLYRGRTEAFF	TGTGCCAGCAGTTTCCTCTACAGGGGTCGGACTGAAGCTTTCTTT	TRBV12-3/TRBV12-4	few	TRBD1	TRBJ1-1
CASSGTTGNYGYTF	TGTGCCAGCAGTGGGACTACAGGGAACTATGGCTACACCTTC	TRBV6-1	many	.	TRBJ1-2
CASSQSASSYNEQFF	TGCGCCAGCAGCCAAAGCGCTAGCTCCTACAATGAGCAGTTCTTC	TRBV4-1	few	.	TRBJ2-1
CASSNHRNIQYF	TGTGCCAGCAGCAACCACAGAAACATTCAGTACTTC	TRBV7-2	.	.	TRBJ2-4
CASSLNRGSYNEQFF	TGTGCCAGCAGTTTGAACAGGGGCTCCTACAATGAGCAGTTCTTC	TRBV27	many	TRBD1	TRBJ2-1
CSVEDGKGTGELFF	TGCAGCGTTGAAGATGGGAAAGGCACCGGGGAGCTGTTTTTT	TRBV29-1	few	.	TRBJ2-2
CASSLVEDTQYF	TGTGCCAGCAGCTTAGTGGAAGATACGCAGTATTTT	TRBV7-8	.	.	TRBJ2-3
CASSQEDSGGNFEQYF	TGCGCCAGCAGCCAAGAAGATAGCGGGGGTAACTTTGAGCAGTACTTC	TRBV4-1	.	TRBD2	TRBJ2-7
CASSERGSLSEQFF	TGCGCCAGCAGTGAACGCGGGAGTCTCAGTGAGCAGTTCTTC	TRBV10-1	.	TRBD2	TRBJ2-1
CASSQGLLLGGGYTF	TGTGCCAGCAGCCAGGGATTGTTGCTAGGGGGTGGCTACACCTTC	TRBV3-1	.	.	TRBJ1-2
CAVLGQETYEQYF	TGTGCCGTTTTGGGACAGGAGACCTACGAGCAGTACTTC	TRBV10-3	few	TRBD1	TRBJ2-7
CASSPNSNSYNSPLHF	TGTGCCAGCTCACCAAACAGCAACTCCTATAATTCACCCCTCCACTTT	TRBV18	few	.	TRBJ1-6
CASSSRGGTGQTEAFF	TGTGCCAGCAGCTCAAGGGGTGGGACAGGGCAAACTGAAGCTTTCTTT	TRBV7-8	.	TRBD1	TRBJ1-1
CASSFGTLQTNEKLFF	TGCGCCAGCAGCTTTGGGACACTTCAAACTAATGAAAAACTGTTTTTT	TRBV5-1	.	.	TRBJ1-4